Only a few counts were recorded for the clone carrying this TCR beta chain. Antigen unknown. MiXCR, run by TCRdb on the RT-PCR reads, gives a single entry per CDR3 protein. This table holds around 530,000 distinct CDR3 sequences, 15% to 20% found once. The entry originates in a study of response to subunit inactivated influenza vaccine. The study's findings and limits: Few additional T cells are recruited per seasonal influenza vaccination, authors suggested.

The germline CDR1 and CDR2 sequences are GTSNPN and SVGIG (reference sequence). The J segment lost 3 bases and the V segment lost 5 bases, leaving 5 bases of the junction unmatched. CDR3 length equals 14 residues. This chain connects TRBV30 to TRBJ2-2, with 8 nucleotides matching TRBD2. This receptor was obtained from a man between 50 and 75 years old who received an inactivated influenza vaccine. The sample was CD4+ T cells sorted from PBMCs, taken 23 to 25 months after vaccination. The CDR3 region is CAWVAGTHTGELFF. The DNA for the CDR3 is TGTGCCTGGGTAGCGGGGACTCACACCGGGGAGCTGTTTTTT.